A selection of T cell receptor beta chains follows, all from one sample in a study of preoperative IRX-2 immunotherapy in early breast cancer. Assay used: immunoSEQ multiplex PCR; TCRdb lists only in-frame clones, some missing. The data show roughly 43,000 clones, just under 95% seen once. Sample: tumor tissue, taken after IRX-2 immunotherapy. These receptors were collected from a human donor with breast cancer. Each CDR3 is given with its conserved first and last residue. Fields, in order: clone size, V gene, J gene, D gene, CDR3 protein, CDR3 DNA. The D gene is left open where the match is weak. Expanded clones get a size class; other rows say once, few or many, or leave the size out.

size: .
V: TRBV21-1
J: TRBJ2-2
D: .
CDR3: CASSQDGGLITGELFF
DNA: TGTGCCAGCAGCCAAGATGGGGGGTTGATCACCGGGGAGCTGTTTTTT

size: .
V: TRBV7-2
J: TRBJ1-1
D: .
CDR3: CASSPPGIVGLNTEAFF
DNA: TGTGCCAGCAGCCCACCAGGGATTGTTGGTCTTAACACTGAAGCTTTCTTT

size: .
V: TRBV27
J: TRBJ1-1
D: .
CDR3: CASSSRGPGKAFF
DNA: TGTGCCAGCAGTTCGAGGGGCCCGGGGAAAGCTTTCTTT

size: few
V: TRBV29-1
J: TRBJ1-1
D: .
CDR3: CSVEPRRGLNTEAFF
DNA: TGCAGCGTTGAGCCCAGAAGAGGGTTGAACACTGAAGCTTTCTTT

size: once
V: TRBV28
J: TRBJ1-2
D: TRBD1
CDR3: CASRDRGEDYGYTF
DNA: TGTGCCAGCAGGGACAGGGGAGAGGACTATGGCTACACCTTC

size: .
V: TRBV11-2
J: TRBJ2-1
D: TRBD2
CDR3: CASSLALRGLAGGRNEQFF
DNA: TGTGCCAGCAGCTTAGCGCTCAGGGGACTAGCGGGAGGGCGGAATGAGCAGTTCTTC

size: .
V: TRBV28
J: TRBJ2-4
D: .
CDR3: CATRSPGAKNIQYF
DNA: TGTGCCACCAGGTCCCCAGGGGCCAAAAACATTCAGTACTTC

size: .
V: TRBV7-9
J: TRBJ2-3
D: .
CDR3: CASTNWRGADTQYF
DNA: TGTGCCAGCACAAACTGGCGGGGCGCGGATACGCAGTATTTT

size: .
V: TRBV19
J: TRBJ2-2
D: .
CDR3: CASDPRGRTGELFF
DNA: TGTGCCAGTGACCCCAGGGGACGGACCGGGGAGCTGTTTTTT

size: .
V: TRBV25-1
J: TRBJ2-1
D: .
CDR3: CASSEGGTGYTNEQFF
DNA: TGTGCCAGCAGTGAGGGGGGAACAGGGTATACTAATGAGCAGTTCTTC

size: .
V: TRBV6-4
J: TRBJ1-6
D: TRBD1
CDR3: CASSDNGQALSPLHF
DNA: TGTGCCAGCAGTGACAACGGACAGGCGCTTTCACCCCTCCACTTT

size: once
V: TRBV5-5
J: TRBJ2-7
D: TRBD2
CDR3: CASSPTGVRLAGVGQYF
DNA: TGTGCCAGCAGCCCAACAGGGGTCAGACTAGCGGGAGTGGGGCAGTACTTC

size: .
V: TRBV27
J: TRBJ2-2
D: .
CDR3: CASSRLTGELFF
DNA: TGTGCCAGCAGCCGTCTCACCGGGGAGCTGTTTTTT

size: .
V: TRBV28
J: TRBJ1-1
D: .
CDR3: CASSLVFRGTEAFF
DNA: TGTGCCAGCAGTTTAGTTTTCCGTGGCACTGAAGCTTTCTTT

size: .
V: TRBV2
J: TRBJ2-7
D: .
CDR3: CASSGGPPFSYEQYF
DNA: TGTGCCAGCAGTGGGGGTCCACCCTTCTCCTACGAGCAGTACTTC

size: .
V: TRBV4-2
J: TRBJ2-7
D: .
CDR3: CASSQAGDYSYEQYF
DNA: TGTGCCAGCAGCCAAGCAGGGGATTACTCCTACGAGCAGTACTTC

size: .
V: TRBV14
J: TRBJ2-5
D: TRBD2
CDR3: CASSQDFHSGGYQETQYF
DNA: TGTGCCAGCAGCCAAGATTTCCATAGCGGGGGGTACCAAGAGACCCAGTACTTC

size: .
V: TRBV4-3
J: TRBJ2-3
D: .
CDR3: CASSQTVRHTDTQYF
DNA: TGCGCCAGCAGCCAAACCGTTCGCCACACAGATACGCAGTATTTT

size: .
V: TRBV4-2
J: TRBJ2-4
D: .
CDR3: CASSQDLGFWHLQYF
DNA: TGTGCCAGCAGCCAAGATCTTGGCTTCTGGCATCTTCAGTACTTC

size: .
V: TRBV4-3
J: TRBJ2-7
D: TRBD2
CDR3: CASSLLGGGAYEQYF
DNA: TGCGCCAGCAGCCTCCTGGGCGGGGGGGCATACGAGCAGTACTTC

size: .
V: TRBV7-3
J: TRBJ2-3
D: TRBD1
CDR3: CASSADRVGDTQYF
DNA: TGTGCCAGCAGCGCGGACAGGGTCGGAGATACGCAGTATTTT

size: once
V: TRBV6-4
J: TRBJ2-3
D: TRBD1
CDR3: CASRGFTGGACTDTQYF
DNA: TGTGCCAGCAGGGGTTTTACAGGGGGCGCGTGCACAGATACGCAGTATTTT

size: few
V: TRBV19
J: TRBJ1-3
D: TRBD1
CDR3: CATADRAGNTIYF
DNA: TGTGCCACCGCGGACAGGGCTGGAAACACCATATATTTT

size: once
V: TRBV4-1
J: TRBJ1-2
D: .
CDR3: CASSQVTLLNYGYTF
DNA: TGCGCCAGCAGCCAAGTTACCCTTCTGAACTATGGCTACACCTTC

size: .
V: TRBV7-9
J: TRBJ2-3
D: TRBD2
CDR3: CASKIAGVTDTQYF
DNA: TGTGCCAGCAAGATAGCGGGGGTTACAGATACGCAGTATTTT

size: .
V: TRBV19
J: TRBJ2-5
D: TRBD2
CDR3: CASSLPSGGGYEETQYF
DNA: TGTGCCAGTAGTCTGCCTAGCGGGGGGGGATATGAAGAGACCCAGTACTTC

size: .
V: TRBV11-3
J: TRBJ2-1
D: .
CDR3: CASSFQGGWPNEQFF
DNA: TGTGCCAGCAGCTTTCAGGGGGGATGGCCCAATGAGCAGTTCTTC

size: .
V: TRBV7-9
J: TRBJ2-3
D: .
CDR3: CASSSLGGGLHTDTQYF
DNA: TGTGCCAGCAGCTCTTTGGGGGGAGGACTACACACAGATACGCAGTATTTT

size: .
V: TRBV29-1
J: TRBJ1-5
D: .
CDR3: CSVATGTNQPQHF
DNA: TGCAGCGTAGCTACCGGGACCAATCAGCCCCAGCATTTT